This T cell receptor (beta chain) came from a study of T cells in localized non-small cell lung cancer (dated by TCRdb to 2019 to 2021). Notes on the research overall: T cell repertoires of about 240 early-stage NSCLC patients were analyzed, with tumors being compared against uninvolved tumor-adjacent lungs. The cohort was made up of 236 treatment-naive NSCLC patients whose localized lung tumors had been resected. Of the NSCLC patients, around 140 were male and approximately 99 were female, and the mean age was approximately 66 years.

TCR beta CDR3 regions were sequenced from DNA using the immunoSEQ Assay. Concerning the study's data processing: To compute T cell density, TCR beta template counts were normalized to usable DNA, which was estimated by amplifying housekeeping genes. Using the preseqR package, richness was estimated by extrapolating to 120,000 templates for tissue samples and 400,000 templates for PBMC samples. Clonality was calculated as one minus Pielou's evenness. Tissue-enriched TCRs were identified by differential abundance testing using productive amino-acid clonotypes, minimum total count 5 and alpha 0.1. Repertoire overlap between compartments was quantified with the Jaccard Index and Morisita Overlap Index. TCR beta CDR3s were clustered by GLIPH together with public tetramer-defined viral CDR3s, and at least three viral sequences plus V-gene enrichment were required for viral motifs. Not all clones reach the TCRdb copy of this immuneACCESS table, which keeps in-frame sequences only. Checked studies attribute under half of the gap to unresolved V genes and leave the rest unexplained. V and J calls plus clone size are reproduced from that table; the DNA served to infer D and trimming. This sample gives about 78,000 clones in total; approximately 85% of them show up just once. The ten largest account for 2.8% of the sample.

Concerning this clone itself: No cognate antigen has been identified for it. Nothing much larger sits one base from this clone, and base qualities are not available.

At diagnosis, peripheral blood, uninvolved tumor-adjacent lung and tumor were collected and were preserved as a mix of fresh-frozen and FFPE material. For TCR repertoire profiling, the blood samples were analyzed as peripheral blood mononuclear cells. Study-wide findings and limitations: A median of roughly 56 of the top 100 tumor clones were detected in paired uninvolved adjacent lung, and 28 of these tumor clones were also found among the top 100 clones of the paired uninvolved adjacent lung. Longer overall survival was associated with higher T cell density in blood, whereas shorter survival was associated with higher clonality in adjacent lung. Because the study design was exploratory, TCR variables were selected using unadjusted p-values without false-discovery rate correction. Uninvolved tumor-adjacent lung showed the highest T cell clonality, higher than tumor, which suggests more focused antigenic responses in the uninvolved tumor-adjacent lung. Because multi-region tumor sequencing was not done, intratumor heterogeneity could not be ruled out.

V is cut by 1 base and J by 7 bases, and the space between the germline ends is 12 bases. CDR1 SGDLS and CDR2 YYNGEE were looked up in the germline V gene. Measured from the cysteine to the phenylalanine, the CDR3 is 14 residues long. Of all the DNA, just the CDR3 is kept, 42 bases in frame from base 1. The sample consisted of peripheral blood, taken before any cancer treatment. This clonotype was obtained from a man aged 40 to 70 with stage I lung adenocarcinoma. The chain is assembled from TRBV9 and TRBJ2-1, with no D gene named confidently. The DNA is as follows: TGTGCCAGCAGCGTAATGCAGGTGGGGAATGAGCAGTTCTTC. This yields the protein CASSVMQVGNEQFF.